The next 7 T cell receptor beta chains were all read from a single sample in a study of OX40 agonist ivuxolimab in advanced cancers. Assay: immunoSEQ multiplex PCR; the TCRdb copy retains only in-frame clones and omits some. Found here are 37,000 or so clones, about 88% of them singletons; the top ten hold roughly 2.6%. The sequencing used CD4+ or CD8+ T cells sorted from blood, collected in a trial of the OX40 agonist ivuxolimab. These TCRs come from an adult with an advanced solid tumor such as melanoma, head and neck, liver or kidney cancer.

The chain combines TRBV6-1 with TRBJ1-5; D ambiguous. V was pared by 2 bases and J by 1 base, with 3 bases between. The CDR3 extends over 13 amino acids. CDR1 is MNHNS and CDR2 is SASEGT in the germline V gene. The CDR3 nucleotides read TGTGCCAGCAGTGAAAGGAGCAATCAGCCCCAGCATTTT. Amino acid sequence: CASSERSNQPQHF.

The gene calls are TRBV6-6 and TRBJ2-6, with TRBD1 identical over 7 bases. In germline, CDR1 is MNHNY, CDR2 SVGAGI (reference sequence). After removal of 6 bases from V and 2 bases from J, the junction contained 4 bases not matched to a gene. This CDR3 region has 15 residues. In DNA form, the CDR3 reads TGTGCCAGCAGCTTACAGGGGACTGGGGCCAACGTCCTGACTTTC. It codes for CASSLQGTGANVLTF.

The rearrangement uses TRBV4-3 and TRBJ1-4; tentative D call: TRBD1 (5 bases). V was cut by 1 base and J by 8 bases, with 14 bases left in between. The V gene's germline CDR1 is LGHNA and CDR2 YSLEER. There are 15 residues in the CDR3. This CDR3 reads CASSQGEGRREKLFF. The CDR3 nucleotides are TGCGCCAGCAGCCAAGGGGAGGGGCGGCGAGAAAAACTGTTTTTT.

This clone was seen a handful of times. The chain combines TRBV6-5 with TRBJ1-3; 10 bases match TRBD1. CDR1 MNHEY and CDR2 SVGAGI come from the germline V gene. V was pared by 5 bases and J by 2 bases, with 3 bases of the junction left unmatched. The CDR3 contains 15 residues. The CDR3 DNA reads as TGTGCCAGCAGTAGACAGGGGGCGCCTGGAAACACCATATATTTT. This gives the protein CASSRQGAPGNTIYF.

The chain employs TRBV28 and TRBJ2-7; 14 bases are shared with TRBD2. The CDR3 length is 15 residues. The V gene's germline CDR1 is MDHEN and CDR2 SYDVKM. With V trimmed by 6 bases and J by 1 base, 2 bases remained unmatched. The CDR3 DNA reads TGTGCCAGCAGACGGACTAGCGGGGGGTCCTACGAGCAGTACTTC. This sequence encodes CASRRTSGGSYEQYF.

The rearrangement links TRBV7-2 to TRBJ1-3; maybe TRBD1 (6 bases). The V end lost 5 bases, the J end lost 0 bases, and 14 bases lay between the germline ends. The CDR3 consists of 16 residues. In germline, CDR1 is SGHTA, CDR2 FQGNSA. The CDR3 DNA follows: TGTGCCAGCAGCCTCCGACAGGCGAGCTCTGGAAACACCATATATTTT. Translation: CASSLRQASSGNTIYF.

The V gene is TRBV7-9, the J gene TRBJ2-5; no clear D gene. The length of the CDR3 is 11 residues. V shed 4 bases and J shed 4 bases, with 4 bases lying between them. Per the germline V gene, CDR1 is SEHNR and CDR2 is FQNEAQ (reference sequence). CDR3 protein: CASSSRETQYF. CDR3 sequence (DNA): TGTGCCAGCAGCTCCCGAGAGACCCAGTACTTC.